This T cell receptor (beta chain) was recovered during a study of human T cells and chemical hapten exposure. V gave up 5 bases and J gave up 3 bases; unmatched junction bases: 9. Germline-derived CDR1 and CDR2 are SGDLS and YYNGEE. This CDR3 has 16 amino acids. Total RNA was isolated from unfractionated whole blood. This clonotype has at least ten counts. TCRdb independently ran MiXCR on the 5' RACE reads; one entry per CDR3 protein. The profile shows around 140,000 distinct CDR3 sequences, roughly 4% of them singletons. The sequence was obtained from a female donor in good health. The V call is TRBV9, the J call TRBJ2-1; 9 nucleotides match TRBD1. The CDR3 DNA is TGTGCCAGCAGTTTTTACGGGACAGGGAGCTACAATGAGCAGTTCTTC. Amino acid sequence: CASSFYGTGSYNEQFF.